Given below is one T cell receptor (beta chain) in context. The antigen remains undetermined. The data are from a study of T cells in Graves' hyperthyroidism and ophthalmopathy. General study findings and limits: Appearing also in blood were most of the thyroid clonotypes expanded above 0.001. By a 13 V-J model, ophthalmopathy was set apart from stable hyperthyroidism. Ophthalmopathy, as predicted by the model, came a median around 6.7 months after the prediction.

V was cut by 9 bases and J by 2 bases, with 23 bases left in between. In germline, CDR1 is SGHNT, CDR2 YENEEA. The CDR3 is 17 amino acids. Researchers amplified the TCR beta CDR3 regions from RNA transcripts. During a first-round RT-PCR of the TCR CDR3, the HTBI primer set was used. TCRdb re-derived calls from the multiplex PCR reads in MiXCR, one entry per CDR3 protein. The table lists a few hundred thousand distinct CDR3 sequences, 46% of them singletons. Sequenced sample: peripheral blood or thyroid tissue (not recorded which). The chain couples TRBV11-3 to TRBJ1-5; D unclear. The clonotype originates from a woman between 18 and 30 years old with Graves' hyperthyroidism. The CDR3: CASSIFSWPDRNQPQHF. In nucleotides, the CDR3 is TGTGCCAGTAGTATATTTTCTTGGCCAGATCGCAATCAGCCCCAGCATTTT.